These 16 T cell receptor beta chains were all obtained from the same sample, sequenced in a study of T cell responses to AZD1222 COVID-19 vaccine. TCRdb's copy holds only in-frame clones and misses some; the assay was immunoSEQ multiplex PCR. The sample has under 75,000 clones; roughly 85% are singletons. The sequencing used peripheral blood, collected on day 0 of AZD1222 vaccination. These receptors were obtained from an adult in good health.

This sequence joins TRBV7-9 and TRBJ2-7; 9 bases are a match to TRBD2. CDR1 SEHNR and CDR2 FQNEAQ come from the germline V gene (reference sequence). The ends lost 5 bases at V and 5 bases at J; junction bases unmatched: 7. The CDR3 is 14 residues long. In DNA, the CDR3 is TGTGCCAGCAGCCCCCATGGCGGGGGGGACGAGCAGTACTTC. It yields the protein CASSPHGGGDEQYF.

The genes are TRBV19 and TRBJ1-1; D ambiguous. V lost 5 bases, J lost 0 bases, and 10 bases lay in between. Germline CDR1 and CDR2: LNHDA and SQIVND (reference sequence). The CDR3 extends over 14 amino acids. The CDR3 is CASSPTRVNTEAFF. CDR3 nucleotides: TGTGCCAGTAGTCCAACTAGGGTGAACACTGAAGCTTTCTTT.

The CDR3 region has the DNA TGCGCCAGCAGCACGGGCCCTGCGGCTGAAGCTTTCTTT. Translated: CASSTGPAAEAFF. The J gene is TRBJ1-1, the V gene TRBV5-1; D gene ambiguous. CDR1 is SGHRS and CDR2 is YFSETQ in the germline V gene. The V and J ends lost 4 bases and 6 bases respectively, with 13 bases between them. The length of the CDR3 is 13 residues.

This rearrangement joins TRBV5-6 to TRBJ2-3; the match to TRBD2 covers 12 bases. The CDR3 contains 15 residues. The junction had 2 bases not matched to a gene; V was cut back by 3 bases and J by 3 bases. Germline CDR1 SGHDT, CDR2 YYEEEE. The CDR3 bases are TGTGCCAGCAGCTCTCTAGCGGGAGGGACAGATACGCAGTATTTT. This gives the protein CASSSLAGGTDTQYF.

This sequence joins TRBV29-1 and TRBJ2-7, with D possibly TRBD1 on 6 matching bases. V lost 1 base and J 3 bases, leaving 13 bases between the germline ends. In germline, CDR1 is SQVTM, CDR2 ANQGSEA. There are 14 residues in the CDR3. CDR3 DNA sequence: TGCAGCGTTGAAGTTTGGGGACACAACTACGAGCAGTACTTC. Translation: CSVEVWGHNYEQYF.

This clone came up a few times. The chain combines TRBV18 with TRBJ1-1; D is ambiguous. Germline CDR1 KGHSH, CDR2 LQKENI. This CDR3 contains 14 residues. V was clipped by 5 bases and J by 5 bases, with 15 bases between them. The CDR3 loop is CASSYGELRTEAFF. The CDR3 coding sequence is TGTGCCAGCTCATACGGGGAGCTGCGGACTGAAGCTTTCTTT.

This chain uses TRBV4-2 with TRBJ1-4; D may be TRBD1 (5 bases). The CDR3 runs to 16 residues. The germline V gene has CDR1 LGHNA and CDR2 YNFKEQ. V was clipped by 1 base and J by 3 bases, with 12 bases between them. The CDR3 DNA reads TGTGCCAGCAGCCAAGCCGCGGGGGAAGCTAATGAAAAACTGTTTTTT. This codes for CASSQAAGEANEKLFF.

This sequence joins TRBV15 and TRBJ1-4; D possibly corresponds to TRBD1 (5 bases). Trimming shortened V by 5 bases and J by 11 bases, and 12 bases separated the two germline ends. The CDR3 has 12 residues. Germline CDR1 is LNHNV and CDR2 is YYDKDF (reference sequence). This chain's CDR3 is CATSFRTGKLFF. CDR3 in DNA: TGTGCCACCAGCTTCCGCACAGGTAAACTGTTTTTT.

This clone has more than one count but fewer than ten. V and J are TRBV11-3 and TRBJ2-1; 7 positions agree with TRBD1. Germline V lookup: CDR1 SGHNT, CDR2 YENEEA. With 0 bases clipped from V and 7 bases from J, the junction kept 9 bases outside the gene matches. This CDR3 is 16 amino acids long. In DNA form, the CDR3 reads TGTGCCAGCAGCTTAGATCAGGGGGTAACTAGTAATGAGCAGTTCTTC. Translating gives CASSLDQGVTSNEQFF.

In this sample, this clone turned up a few times. The V gene is TRBV6-6, the J gene TRBJ2-5, with 7 bases identical to TRBD2. V shed 2 bases and J 4 bases; nucleotides not matched to a gene: 7. CDR1 is MNHNY and CDR2 is SVGAGI in the germline V gene (reference sequence). The CDR3 sequence is 15 residues long. The DNA of the CDR3 is TGTGCCAGCAGTTACGGGGAGGGTTTGGGAGAGACCCAGTACTTC. Translation: CASSYGEGLGETQYF.

The genes are TRBV5-5 and TRBJ1-4, with 9 bases fitting TRBD1. The length of the CDR3 is 17 residues. V gave up 4 bases and J gave up 3 bases; unmatched junction bases: 10. CDR1 and CDR2 from the germline V gene are SGHKS and YYEKEE (reference sequence). CDR3 DNA: TGTGCCAGCAGCGCACCCGGGACAGGGCTTTCTAATGAAAAACTGTTTTTT. This translates into CASSAPGTGLSNEKLFF.

V gene TRBV6-1 combines with J gene TRBJ1-3; 7 nucleotides match TRBD1. The length of the CDR3 is 19 residues. V shed 2 bases, J shed 1 base, and the junction held 14 bases outside the gene matches. Germline V gene sequence: CDR1 MNHNS, CDR2 SASEGT. In nucleotides, the CDR3 is TGTGCCAGCAGTGAAAGGCAGGGGGGATTGGGCCGTTCTGGAAACACCATATATTTT. This sequence encodes CASSERQGGLGRSGNTIYF.

This chain connects TRBV7-6 to TRBJ1-1, with D possibly matching TRBD1 (6 bases). Germline V gives CDR1 SGHVS, CDR2 FNYEAQ. The CDR3 is 15 residues long. The ends were cut back, 3 bases at V and 3 bases at J, with 14 bases in the middle. CDR3 region: CASSLVGAEYTEAFF. The DNA for the CDR3 is TGTGCCAGCAGCTTGGTGGGGGCTGAATACACTGAAGCTTTCTTT.

The chain carries TRBV10-3 and TRBJ1-1, with no clear D. The CDR3 loop spans 11 amino acids. Germline CDR1 reads ENHRY; CDR2 reads SYGVKD. Trimming removed 2 bases at V and 3 bases at J, with 1 base between. CDR3 sequence: CAISEHTEAFF. The CDR3 bases are TGTGCCATCAGTGAGCACACTGAAGCTTTCTTT.

V gene TRBV6-5 combines with J gene TRBJ1-1; D might be TRBD1 (6 bases). Germline V gene sequence: CDR1 MNHEY, CDR2 SVGAGI. V gave up 2 bases and J gave up 2 bases, with 12 bases separating them. This CDR3 has 15 amino acids. The CDR3 sequence: CASSYPGGTNTEAFF. The CDR3 DNA sequence: TGTGCCAGCAGTTACCCTGGTGGGACAAACACTGAAGCTTTCTTT.

This chain connects TRBV5-6 to TRBJ1-2, with TRBD1 matching 7 bases. J was trimmed by 4 bases and V by 4 bases; bases with no gene match: 10. This CDR3 is 15 amino acids long. CDR1 SGHDT and CDR2 YYEEEE come from the germline V gene. The CDR3 bases are TGTGCCAGCAGCCTCTTCTGGACAGGTTCCTATGGCTACACCTTC. It translates to CASSLFWTGSYGYTF.